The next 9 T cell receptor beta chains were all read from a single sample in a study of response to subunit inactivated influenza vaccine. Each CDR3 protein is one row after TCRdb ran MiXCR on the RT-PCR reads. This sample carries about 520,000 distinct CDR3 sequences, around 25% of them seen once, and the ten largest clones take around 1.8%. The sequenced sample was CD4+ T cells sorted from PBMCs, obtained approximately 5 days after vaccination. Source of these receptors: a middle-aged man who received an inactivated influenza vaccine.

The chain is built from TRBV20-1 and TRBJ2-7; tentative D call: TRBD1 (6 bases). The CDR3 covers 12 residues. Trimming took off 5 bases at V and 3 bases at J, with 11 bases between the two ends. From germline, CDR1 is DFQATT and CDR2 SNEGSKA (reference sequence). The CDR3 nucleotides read TGCAGTGCTCACCGGGACAACTACGAGCAGTACTTC. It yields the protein CSAHRDNYEQYF.

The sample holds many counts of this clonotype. The CDR3 DNA sequence: TGTGCCAGCAGCCATCGGACAGGCGAAGGCTACACCTTC. Its translation: CASSHRTGEGYTF. The rearrangement uses TRBV7-2 and TRBJ1-2, with 7 bases fitting TRBD1. This CDR3 comprises 13 residues. V was pared by 5 bases and J by 8 bases, with 8 bases of the junction left unmatched. Germline-derived CDR1 and CDR2 are SGHTA and FQGNSA.

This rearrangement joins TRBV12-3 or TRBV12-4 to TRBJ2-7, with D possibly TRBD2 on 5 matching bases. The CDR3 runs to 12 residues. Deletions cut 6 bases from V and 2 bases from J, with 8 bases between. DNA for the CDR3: TGTGCCAGCAGCGGACTGACCTACGAGCAGTACTTC. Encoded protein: CASSGLTYEQYF.

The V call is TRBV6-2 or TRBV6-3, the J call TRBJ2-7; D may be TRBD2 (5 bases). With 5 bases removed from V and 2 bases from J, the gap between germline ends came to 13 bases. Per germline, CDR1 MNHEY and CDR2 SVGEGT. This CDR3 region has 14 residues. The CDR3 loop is CASSPGLLPYEQYF. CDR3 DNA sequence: TGTGCCAGCAGTCCCGGACTCCTCCCCTACGAGCAGTACTTC.

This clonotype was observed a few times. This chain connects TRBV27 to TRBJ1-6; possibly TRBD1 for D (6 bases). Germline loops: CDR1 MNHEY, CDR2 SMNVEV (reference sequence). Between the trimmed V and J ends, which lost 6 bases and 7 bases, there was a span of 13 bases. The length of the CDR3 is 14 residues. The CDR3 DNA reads TGTGCCAGCAGGGAGACAGGCCAGAATTCACCCCTCCACTTT. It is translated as CASRETGQNSPLHF.

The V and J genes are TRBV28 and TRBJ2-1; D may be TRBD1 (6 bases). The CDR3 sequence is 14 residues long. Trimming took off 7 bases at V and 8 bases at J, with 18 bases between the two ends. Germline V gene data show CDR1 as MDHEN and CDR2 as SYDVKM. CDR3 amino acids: CASILGASRDEQFF. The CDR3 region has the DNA TGTGCCAGCATATTGGGGGCTAGCCGGGATGAGCAGTTCTTC.

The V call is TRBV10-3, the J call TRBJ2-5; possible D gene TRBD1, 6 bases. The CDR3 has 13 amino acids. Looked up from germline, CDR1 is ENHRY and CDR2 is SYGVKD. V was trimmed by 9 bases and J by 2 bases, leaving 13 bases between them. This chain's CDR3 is CAIQGWRQETQYF. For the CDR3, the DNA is TGTGCCATACAGGGATGGAGACAAGAGACCCAGTACTTC.

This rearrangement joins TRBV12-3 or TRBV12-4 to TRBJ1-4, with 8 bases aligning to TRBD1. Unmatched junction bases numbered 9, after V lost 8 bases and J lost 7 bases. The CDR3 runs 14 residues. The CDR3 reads CASSLQGGREKLFF. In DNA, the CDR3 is TGTGCCAGCTCATTACAGGGGGGTCGTGAAAAACTGTTTTTT.

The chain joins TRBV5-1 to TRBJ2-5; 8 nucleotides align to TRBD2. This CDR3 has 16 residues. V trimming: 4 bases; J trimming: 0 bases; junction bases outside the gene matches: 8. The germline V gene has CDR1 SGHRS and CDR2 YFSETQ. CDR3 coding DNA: TGCGCCAGCAGCGTAACCGCGGGAGGTAACCAAGAGACCCAGTACTTC. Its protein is CASSVTAGGNQETQYF. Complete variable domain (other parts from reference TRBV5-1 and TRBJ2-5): KAGVTQTPRYLIKTRGQQVTLSCSPISGHRSVSWYQQTPGQGLQFLFEYFSETQRNKGNFPGRFSGRQFSNSRSEMNVSTLELGDSALYLCASSVTAGGNQETQYFGPGTRLLVL.